This TCR beta chain was observed in a study of shared clonotypes between healthy human individuals. Only in-frame clones appear in the TCRdb table, and some are missing; sequencing was by immunoSEQ multiplex PCR. The sample has around 700,000 clones; 72% are singletons. This clone appeared once. Trimming left V 6 bases short and J 4 bases short, with 12 bases between. The CDR3 has 13 amino acids. Germline assignment: CDR1 MNHEY and CDR2 SMNVEV (reference sequence). The chain uses TRBV27 and TRBJ2-5; tentatively, D is TRBD1 (5 bases). Sequenced material: memory CD4+ T cells sorted from blood. Subset of the sample: CD45RA-negative fraction. The source is a woman aged 25-40 years in good health. DNA of the CDR3: TGTGCCAGCAGGGCAGGGTTACGAGAGACCCAGTACTTC. This encodes CASRAGLRETQYF.